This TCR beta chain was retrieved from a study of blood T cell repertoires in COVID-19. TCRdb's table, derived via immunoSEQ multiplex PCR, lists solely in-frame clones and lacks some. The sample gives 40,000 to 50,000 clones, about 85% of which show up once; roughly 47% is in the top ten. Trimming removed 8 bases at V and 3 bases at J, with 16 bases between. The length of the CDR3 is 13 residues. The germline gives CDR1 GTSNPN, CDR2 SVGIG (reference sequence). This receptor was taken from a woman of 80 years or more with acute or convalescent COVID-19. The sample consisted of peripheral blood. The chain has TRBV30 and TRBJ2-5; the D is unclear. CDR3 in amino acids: CAHASANKETQYF. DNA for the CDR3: TGTGCCCATGCAAGCGCCAACAAAGAGACCCAGTACTTC.